Below, 13 T cell receptor beta chains from the same sample are listed, as sequenced in a study of cytomegalovirus exposure and HLA in healthy donors. Amplification used 60 Vbeta primers and 13 Jbeta primers. Only in-frame clones appear in the TCRdb table, and some are missing; sequencing was by immunoSEQ multiplex PCR. Seen here are over 95,000 clones, roughly 80% observed once, and the top ten hold over 6%. The source material was PBMCs. The origin of the receptors is a female donor in good health and CMV-seronegative.

The V call is TRBV10-3, the J call TRBJ2-3, with 7 nucleotides matching TRBD2. Per the germline V gene, CDR1 is ENHRY and CDR2 is SYGVKD. The CDR3 loop spans 16 amino acids. V lost 3 bases and J lost 0; bases outside the gene matches: 6. CDR3 region: CAISDPERDSTDTQYF. The CDR3 DNA follows: TGTGCCATCAGTGATCCGGAGCGGGATAGCACAGATACGCAGTATTTT.

This chain connects TRBV10-3 to TRBJ1-1; 7 nucleotides agree with TRBD1. J was trimmed by 0 bases and V by 4 bases; bases with no gene match: 8. The CDR3 is 16 amino acids. The V gene's germline CDR1 is ENHRY and CDR2 SYGVKD. The DNA of the CDR3 is TGTGCCATCAGTGCAGGGGGGCGCTCCATGAACACTGAAGCTTTCTTT. Its protein is CAISAGGRSMNTEAFF.

This clone was found a few times. J is TRBJ1-1 and V is TRBV28, with 7 bases matching TRBD1. The CDR3 has 17 amino acids. V lost 8 bases, J lost 1 base, and 16 bases stayed unmatched. The germline V gene has CDR1 MDHEN and CDR2 SYDVKM. The CDR3 nucleotides are TGTGCCAGCGGGATTAACGACAGGGTGTCCACGAACACTGAAGCTTTCTTT. This gives the protein CASGINDRVSTNTEAFF.

V is TRBV28 and J is TRBJ2-2; possibly TRBD2 for D (6 bases). The V gene's germline CDR1 is MDHEN and CDR2 SYDVKM. There are 13 residues in the CDR3. V lost 5 bases to trimming and J lost 9 bases, with 13 bases between them. The CDR3 sequence is CASSLREARELFF. The CDR3 DNA reads TGTGCCAGCAGTCTCAGGGAGGCCCGGGAGCTGTTTTTT.

The V and J genes are TRBV25-1 and TRBJ2-7, with 7 bases fitting TRBD1. This CDR3 has 17 residues. Germline V gives CDR1 MGHDK, CDR2 SYGVNS. Losses at the gene ends were 5 bases for V and 0 bases for J; bases not matched to a gene: 13. CDR3 DNA: TGTGCCAGCAGTTCACGTATGAACAGGGGCAACTCCTACGAGCAGTACTTC. It codes for CASSSRMNRGNSYEQYF.

V gene TRBV18 combines with J gene TRBJ1-1; 7 bases match TRBD1. Germline values: CDR1 KGHSH, CDR2 LQKENI. The CDR3 runs 15 residues. V lost 1 base and J lost 5; bases outside the gene matches: 7. DNA for the CDR3: TGTGCCAGCTCACCACTCGAGGGGGCGACGACTGAAGCTTTCTTT. It yields the protein CASSPLEGATTEAFF.

V is TRBV6-5 and J is TRBJ2-3; perhaps TRBD1 as D (6 bases). The CDR3 extends over 16 amino acids. The ends were cut back, 0 bases at V and 4 bases at J, with 14 bases in the middle. Germline loops: CDR1 MNHEY, CDR2 SVGAGI. The CDR3 nucleotides read TGTGCCAGCAGTTACTCCAGACAGGTCCTACCAGATACGCAGTATTTT. Amino acids: CASSYSRQVLPDTQYF.

This clone has a handful of counts. This sequence joins TRBV10-3 and TRBJ2-6; the D is unclear. The germline V gene has CDR1 ENHRY and CDR2 SYGVKD. Trimming took off 2 bases at V and 2 bases at J, with 7 bases between the two ends. There are 15 residues in the CDR3. The CDR3 coding sequence is TGTGCCATCAGTGAGCCTGAGGCTGGGGCCAACGTCCTGACTTTC. This encodes CAISEPEAGANVLTF.

This chain links TRBV5-1 with TRBJ2-1; TRBD2 matches 14 bases. The CDR3 has 18 amino acids. Germline assignment: CDR1 SGHRS and CDR2 YFSETQ. Losses at the gene ends were 4 bases for V and 7 bases for J; bases not matched to a gene: 13. The CDR3 DNA is TGCGCCAGCAGCAACCCTGGGACTAGCGGGAGTAAGATGAATGAGCAGTTCTTC. Translation: CASSNPGTSGSKMNEQFF.

This clone is a singleton in its sample. J is TRBJ1-1 and V is TRBV28; D is ambiguous. Germline assignment: CDR1 MDHEN and CDR2 SYDVKM. The CDR3 covers 16 residues. The V end lost 7 bases, the J end lost 0 bases, and 18 bases lay between the germline ends. Here the CDR3 reads CASTRWRAGLNTEAFF. The CDR3 DNA follows: TGTGCCAGCACCCGCTGGCGGGCTGGCTTGAACACTGAAGCTTTCTTT.

This chain links TRBV6-5 with TRBJ1-1; D uncertain. This CDR3 has 14 amino acids. Trimming cost V 4 bases and J 1 base, with 10 bases left between them. The germline V gene encodes CDR1 MNHEY and CDR2 SVGAGI. The DNA for the CDR3 is TGTGCCAGCAGTTTGGTTGAGGGGAACACTGAAGCTTTCTTT. This codes for CASSLVEGNTEAFF.

The chain combines TRBV5-1 with TRBJ2-7, with D possibly being TRBD2 (7 bases). Deletions cut 4 bases from V and 4 bases from J, with 18 bases between. Germline V gives CDR1 SGHRS, CDR2 YFSETQ. The CDR3 has 15 residues. CDR3 nucleotides: TGCGCCAGCAGCCCGACTTTAGGGGGGGGATACGAGCAGTACTTC. It specifies CASSPTLGGGYEQYF.

The chain couples TRBV6-1 to TRBJ1-1; no clear D gene. Germline CDR1 is MNHNS and CDR2 is SASEGT. The V end was cut by 6 bases, the J end by 6 bases, with 11 bases between. This CDR3 comprises 12 residues. The CDR3 loop reads CASRGLGAEAFF. The CDR3 bases are TGTGCCAGCAGAGGACTGGGCGCTGAAGCTTTCTTT.